One and the same sample provided the 28 T cell receptor beta chains below, sequenced in a study of cytomegalovirus exposure and HLA in healthy donors (dated by TCRdb to the late 2010s). Libraries were prepared through the immunoSEQ multiplex PCR assay. For the multiplex PCR, a mixture combining 60 forward primers for TCR Vbeta segments and 13 reverse primers for TCR Jbeta segments was used. In its TCRdb copy, this immuneACCESS table keeps in-frame sequences only and misses some clones. Where compared with another copy, unresolved V genes explain less than half of these, and the others have no known cause. The sample table contains 150,000 to 200,000 clones; only one count was recorded for around 86% of them. The top ten clonotypes cover 1.5% to 2% of the sample. The sequenced material came from PBMCs. The receptors here all came from a woman aged 18-35 years in good health and CMV-seronegative.

The chain employs TRBV28 and TRBJ2-7, with D perhaps TRBD1 (5 bases). Looked up from germline, CDR1 is MDHEN and CDR2 is SYDVKM. The CDR3 sequence is 14 residues long. The V gene lost 6 bases and the J gene lost 3 bases, with 15 bases spanning the gap. The CDR3 spells CASSPRQLGYEQYF. In nucleotides, the CDR3 is TGTGCCAGCAGCCCTCGACAGTTGGGCTACGAGCAGTACTTC.

The chain uses TRBV2 and TRBJ2-7; D possibly corresponds to TRBD2 (5 bases). The CDR3 runs to 13 residues. Trimming shortened V by 6 bases and J by 2 bases, and 11 bases separated the two germline ends. Germline V lookup: CDR1 SNHLY, CDR2 FYNNEI. This CDR3 is CASRGDTTYEQYF. CDR3 bases: TGTGCCAGCAGGGGAGACACGACCTACGAGCAGTACTTC.

This chain connects TRBV7-6 to TRBJ2-3, with D possibly matching TRBD1 (8 bases). V lost 2 bases, J lost 3 bases, and 18 bases lay in between. CDR1 is SGHVS and CDR2 is FNYEAQ in the germline V gene. CDR3 length: 17 residues. The DNA for the CDR3 is TGTGCCAGCAGCTTAACCTCAACAGGGGGAGGGACAGATACGCAGTATTTT. Its translation: CASSLTSTGGGTDTQYF.

The chain joins TRBV19 to TRBJ2-3; possibly TRBD1 for D (5 bases). Trimming shortened V by 3 bases and J by 6 bases, and 13 bases separated the two germline ends. This CDR3 contains 14 residues. In germline, CDR1 is LNHDA, CDR2 SQIVND (reference sequence). The CDR3 coding sequence is TGTGCCAGTAGTATCGATGGGGCAGCTGATACGCAGTATTTT. Amino acids: CASSIDGAADTQYF.

The chain has TRBV29-1 and TRBJ2-2, with D unresolved. The CDR3 covers 13 residues. Deletions cut 1 base from V and 6 bases from J, with 9 bases between. Germline CDR1 is SQVTM and CDR2 is ANQGSEA. CDR3 amino acids: CSVEARLAGELFF. Written as DNA, the CDR3 is TGCAGCGTTGAAGCCAGGCTGGCCGGGGAGCTGTTTTTT.

The chain combines TRBV7-8 with TRBJ1-2, with D possibly matching TRBD1 (6 bases). In germline, CDR1 is SGHVS, CDR2 FQNEAQ. The germline V and J ends were trimmed by 1 base and 6 bases, with 24 bases remaining between them. This CDR3 has 18 amino acids. For the CDR3, the DNA is TGTGCCAGCAGCTTAGGCATTGGGACACGGGTCGCCTCTCATGGCTACACCTTC. Translating it yields CASSLGIGTRVASHGYTF. Full variable domain (missing parts from reference TRBV7-8 and TRBJ1-2): GAGVSQSPRYKVAKRGQDVALRCDPISGHVSLFWYQQALGQGPEFLTYFQNEAQLDKSGLPSDRFFAERPEGSVSTLKIQRTQQEDSAVYLCASSLGIGTRVASHGYTFGSGTRLTVV.

This chain uses TRBV13 with TRBJ2-5; D is ambiguous. The CDR3 loop spans 15 amino acids. Trimming left V 1 base short and J 2 bases short, with 11 bases between. CDR1 PRHDT and CDR2 FYEKMQ come from the germline V gene (reference sequence). The DNA for the CDR3 is TGTGCCAGCAGCTTAGCTAGGAGCTTTCAAGAGACCCAGTACTTC. This sequence encodes CASSLARSFQETQYF. The full variable domain, with the rest looked up from reference TRBV13 and TRBJ2-5, is AAGVIQSPRHLIKEKRETATLKCYPIPRHDTVYWYQQGPGQDPQFLISFYEKMQSDKGSIPDRFSAQQFSDYHSELNMSSLELGDSALYFCASSLARSFQETQYFGPGTRLLVL.

The chain uses TRBV28 and TRBJ2-1; 7 bases fit TRBD1. J was trimmed by 9 bases and V by 3 bases; bases with no gene match: 8. Germline CDR1 MDHEN, CDR2 SYDVKM. This CDR3 spans 14 amino acids. CDR3: CASSFGTDNSEQFF. As DNA, the CDR3 is TGTGCCAGCAGTTTTGGGACAGATAACAGTGAGCAGTTCTTC.

V is TRBV7-2 and J is TRBJ2-3; 10 bases fit TRBD2. The CDR3 has 16 residues. V lost 5 bases and J lost 2; bases outside the gene matches: 7. Germline V gene data show CDR1 as SGHTA and CDR2 as FQGNSA. CDR3: CASSGGLAMFTDTQYF. CDR3 sequence (DNA): TGTGCCAGCAGCGGGGGACTAGCGATGTTCACAGATACGCAGTATTTT.

The chain's CDR3 is CASSAGLAEFTDTQYF. CDR3 DNA sequence: TGTGCCAGCAGCGCGGGACTAGCGGAGTTCACAGATACGCAGTATTTT. The chain combines TRBV7-6 with TRBJ2-3, with 11 bases identical to TRBD2. The CDR3 runs 16 residues. The ends lost 5 bases at V and 2 bases at J; junction bases unmatched: 6. Germline CDR1 reads SGHVS; CDR2 reads FNYEAQ.

V is TRBV28 and J is TRBJ1-1, with a possible D match to TRBD1 (6 bases). Germline lookup yields CDR1 MDHEN and CDR2 SYDVKM. The ends were cut back, 5 bases at V and 5 bases at J, with 18 bases in the middle. This CDR3 spans 15 amino acids. The CDR3 DNA reads as TGTGCCAGCAGTCCCCCCCGGGGGGCTAAGACTGAAGCTTTCTTT. Residues: CASSPPRGAKTEAFF.

This clone was picked up a small number of times. An end of the junction differs from the germline gene, which may be a read error. The V gene is TRBV7-7, the J gene TRBJ2-5, with D possibly being TRBD2 (7 bases). CDR3 length: 15 amino acids. Looked up from germline, CDR1 is SSHAT and CDR2 is FNYEAQ (reference sequence). CDR3 nucleotides: TGTGCTAGCAGCTTGGGAGGGGGGAATCAAGAGACCCAGTACTTC. Its protein product is CASSLGGGNQETQYF.

The V and J genes are TRBV19 and TRBJ1-2, with no clear D. Germline CDR1 is LNHDA and CDR2 is SQIVND (reference sequence). V was cut by 1 base and J by 4 bases, with 10 bases left in between. This CDR3 region has 14 residues. In nucleotides, the CDR3 is TGTGCCAGTAGTATAGTAGATACCGGCTATGGCTACACCTTC. It encodes CASSIVDTGYGYTF.

This chain connects TRBV9 to TRBJ2-7, with 9 bases fitting TRBD2. The ends lost 2 bases at V and 3 bases at J; junction bases unmatched: 6. The germline gives CDR1 SGDLS, CDR2 YYNGEE. The CDR3 spans 15 residues. CDR3 amino acids: CASSVGREGLYEQYF. The CDR3 bases are TGTGCCAGCAGCGTCGGGCGGGAGGGCCTCTACGAGCAGTACTTC.

The rearrangement links TRBV5-1 to TRBJ1-4; 9 bases line up with TRBD1. V gave up 4 bases and J gave up 7 bases; unmatched junction bases: 5. The length of the CDR3 is 14 residues. Germline V gene data show CDR1 as SGHRS and CDR2 as YFSETQ. CDR3 amino acids: CASSAQGAVEKLFF. CDR3 nucleotides: TGCGCCAGCAGCGCACAGGGGGCTGTTGAAAAACTGTTTTTT.

The chain uses TRBV28 and TRBJ2-1; D may be TRBD2 (7 bases). Germline V lookup: CDR1 MDHEN, CDR2 SYDVKM. The V end was cut by 3 bases, the J end by 0 bases, with 12 bases between. The CDR3 sequence is 16 residues long. DNA for the CDR3: TGTGCCAGCAGTTTGGGGGGGGCCAGCTCCTACAATGAGCAGTTCTTC. Translated, it gives CASSLGGASSYNEQFF. The full variable domain, in which reference TRBV28 and TRBJ2-1 provide the parts outside the CDR3, is DVKVTQSSRYLVKRTGEKVFLECVQDMDHENMFWYRQDPGLGLRLIYFSYDVKMKEKGDIPEGYSVSREKKERFSLILESASTNQTSMYLCASSLGGASSYNEQFFGPGTRLTVL.

The chain combines TRBV5-1 with TRBJ2-2; D unclear. The CDR3 runs to 15 residues. Germline-derived CDR1 and CDR2 are SGHRS and YFSETQ. V lost 2 bases and J 1 base, leaving 9 bases between the germline ends. The CDR3 DNA is TGCGCCAGCAGCTTTCCCCCGGGGAACACCGGGGAGCTGTTTTTT. This gives the protein CASSFPPGNTGELFF.

On this clone: Distinct nucleotide sequences in the sample also encode this CDR3. The chain uses TRBV7-6 and TRBJ2-5; 7 bases are shared with TRBD1. The V gene's germline CDR1 is SGHVS and CDR2 FNYEAQ. V lost 5 bases and J lost 4; bases outside the gene matches: 4. This CDR3 spans 13 amino acids. The CDR3 region is CASSLGGRETQYF. CDR3 bases: TGTGCCAGCAGCCTAGGGGGCCGAGAGACCCAGTACTTC.

V usage is TRBV5-1 and J usage is TRBJ2-1, with TRBD1 matching 7 bases. With 0 bases clipped from V and 3 bases from J, the junction kept 3 bases outside the gene matches. The CDR3 has 15 amino acids. Per germline, CDR1 SGHRS and CDR2 YFSETQ. CDR3 residues: CASSLEAGGYNEQFF. CDR3 sequence (DNA): TGCGCCAGCAGCTTGGAGGCAGGGGGCTACAATGAGCAGTTCTTC.

V gene TRBV6-5 combines with J gene TRBJ1-1; no clear D. The CDR3 is 14 amino acids. The V end lost 5 bases, the J end lost 3 bases, and 13 bases lay between the germline ends. The germline gives CDR1 MNHEY, CDR2 SVGAGI. CDR3 protein: CASSGPPQDTEAFF. Written as DNA, the CDR3 is TGTGCCAGCAGTGGGCCCCCTCAAGACACTGAAGCTTTCTTT.

This clone was counted between two and nine times. Because it lacks the conserved phenylalanine or tryptophan at the end, this CDR3 is likely a read error. It is unclear where the CDR3 begins or ends on the DNA, so no DNA is shown, and the CDR3 is as TCRdb lists it. The chain is built from TRBV11-2 and TRBJ1-5. The length of the CDR3 is 8 amino acids, counting both ends. The germline gives CDR1 SGHAT, CDR2 FQNNGV. The CDR3 region is CASSVRSK.

The chain uses TRBV11-3 and TRBJ2-7; maybe TRBD2 (6 bases). The CDR3 runs to 15 residues. V was shortened by 1 base and J by 1 base, with 11 bases between the two germline ends. Germline CDR1 and CDR2: SGHNT and YENEEA. CDR3 sequence (DNA): TGTGCCAGCAGCTTAGTATGGGGGGATTCCTACGAGCAGTACTTC. As protein: CASSLVWGDSYEQYF.

The chain recombines TRBV7-2 with TRBJ1-1; TRBD1 might be the D (6 bases). Germline lookup yields CDR1 SGHTA and CDR2 FQGNSA. Trimming left V 6 bases short and J 4 bases short, with 15 bases between. The CDR3 length is 14 residues. The CDR3 loop reads CASSSPRGGTEAFF. CDR3 DNA sequence: TGTGCCAGCAGTTCTCCCAGGGGCGGCACTGAAGCTTTCTTT.

This sequence joins TRBV10-3 and TRBJ1-4, with a weak D call TRBD1 (5 bases). With 3 bases removed from V and 8 bases from J, the gap between germline ends came to 16 bases. CDR3 length: 15 amino acids. Germline V CDR1 and CDR2: ENHRY, SYGVKD. CDR3 coding DNA: TGTGCCATCAGTGATTTGGGGGGGTCGGTAGAAAAACTGTTTTTT. This gives the protein CAISDLGGSVEKLFF.

V usage is TRBV7-8 and J usage is TRBJ2-2; no definite D call. Germline assignment: CDR1 SGHVS and CDR2 FQNEAQ. The CDR3 totals 15 residues. The V end was cut by 3 bases, the J end by 3 bases, with 11 bases between. CDR3 protein: CASSFGGGYTGELFF. CDR3 nucleotides: TGTGCCAGCAGCTTTGGTGGCGGTTACACCGGGGAGCTGTTTTTT.

The V call is TRBV5-5, the J call TRBJ2-2; a possible D gene is TRBD1 (5 bases). The germline V gene encodes CDR1 SGHKS and CDR2 YYEKEE (reference sequence). V lost 3 bases, J lost 7 bases, and 19 bases lay in between. The CDR3 length is 16 residues. In DNA, the CDR3 is TGTGCCAGCAGCTCAGGGCAGGCCAATATGCTCGGGGAGCTGTTTTTT. Translating it yields CASSSGQANMLGELFF.

This clone was seen only a few times. This chain uses TRBV11-2 with TRBJ1-6; the match to TRBD1 covers 9 bases. V lost 0 bases, J lost 7 bases, and 1 base stayed unmatched. CDR3 length: 15 amino acids. Germline CDR1 reads SGHAT; CDR2 reads FQNNGV. The CDR3 reads CASSLDGQGNSPLHF. The CDR3 DNA follows: TGTGCCAGCAGCTTAGATGGACAGGGGAATTCACCCCTCCACTTT.

This chain uses TRBV5-5 with TRBJ2-7; perhaps TRBD1 as D (7 bases). CDR3 length equals 17 residues. CDR1 and CDR2 from the germline V gene are SGHKS and YYEKEE (reference sequence). V gave up 4 bases and J gave up 4 bases, with 24 bases separating them. For the CDR3, the DNA is TGTGCCAGCAGCCCCCCCGGGAGACAGGGTGCCTTGTACGAGCAGTACTTC. Translated: CASSPPGRQGALYEQYF.